The clone carrying this TCR beta chain has only a few counts. The data are from a study of Graves' ophthalmopathy and Graves' hyperthyroidism. Germline CDR1 reads SGHTS; CDR2 reads YDEGEE. V gave up 0 bases and J gave up 4 bases, with 13 bases separating them. CDR3 length: 15 amino acids. Patients with other autoimmune diseases, uncontrolled infections, pregnancy or lactation were excluded. The authors isolated PBMCs from around 10 ml of fresh peripheral blood. Researchers took RNA transcripts and amplified TCR beta CDR3 regions from them. Following a first-round RT-PCR that used HTBI primers, a second-round multiplex PCR was carried out. TCRdb redid the calling of the multiplex PCR reads with MiXCR, one entry per CDR3 protein. This sample has hundreds of thousands of distinct CDR3 sequences, with roughly 40% found just once.

The receptor comes from an adult man with Graves' ophthalmopathy. V and J are TRBV5-8 and TRBJ2-5, with D maybe TRBD1 (6 bases). Material: peripheral blood. DNA for the CDR3: TGTGCCAGCAGCTTGGTCAGGGGCACGGTAGAGACCCAGTACTTC. Encoded protein: CASSLVRGTVETQYF. The variable domain in full, completed from reference TRBV5-8 and TRBJ2-5, reads EAGVTQSPTHLIKTRGQQATLRCSPISGHTSVYWYQQALGLGLQFLLWYDEGEERNRGNFPPRFSGRQFPNYSSELNVNALELEDSALYLCASSLVRGTVETQYFGPGTRLLVL.